This T cell receptor (beta chain) was sequenced during a study of cytomegalovirus exposure and HLA in healthy donors. Study context: The roughly 700 first-cohort repertoires shared a platform with the approximately 110 validation repertoires, as reported in a later analysis.

Regarding this clone: Its specificity is unknown.

TCRdb keeps only in-frame clones here, not all; method: immunoSEQ multiplex PCR. Of a few hundred thousand clones listed, roughly 88% were seen once; the top ten hold over 12%. Regarding the study as a whole: Some TCR beta chains (roughly 150 of them) were listed as cytomegalovirus-associated.

The clonotype was recovered from a woman aged 25 to 39 in good health and CMV-seropositive. Sequencing input: PBMCs.

CDR3 sequence (DNA): TGTGCCAGCAGTCCCCAGAGGAGGTCAGTAGATACGCAGTATTTT. It yields the protein CASSPQRRSVDTQYF. V gene TRBV27 combines with J gene TRBJ2-3, with D perhaps TRBD2 (5 bases). V lost 5 bases and J 5 bases, leaving 17 bases between the germline ends. This CDR3 has 15 amino acids. The V gene's germline CDR1 is MNHEY and CDR2 SMNVEV (reference sequence).